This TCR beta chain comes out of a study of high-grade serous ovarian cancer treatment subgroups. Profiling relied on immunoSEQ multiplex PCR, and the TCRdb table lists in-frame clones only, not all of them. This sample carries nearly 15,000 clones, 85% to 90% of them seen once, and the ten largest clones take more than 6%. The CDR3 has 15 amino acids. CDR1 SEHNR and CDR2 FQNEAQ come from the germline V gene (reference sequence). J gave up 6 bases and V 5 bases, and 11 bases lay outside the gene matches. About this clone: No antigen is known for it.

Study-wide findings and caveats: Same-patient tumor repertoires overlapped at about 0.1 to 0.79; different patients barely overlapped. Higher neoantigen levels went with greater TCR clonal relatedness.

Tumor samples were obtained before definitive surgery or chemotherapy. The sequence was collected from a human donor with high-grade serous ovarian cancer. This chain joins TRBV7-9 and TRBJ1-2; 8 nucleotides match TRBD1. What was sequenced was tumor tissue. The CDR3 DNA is TGTGCCAGCAGCATCTCACAGGGGGAGTGGAATGGCTACACCTTC. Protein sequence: CASSISQGEWNGYTF.